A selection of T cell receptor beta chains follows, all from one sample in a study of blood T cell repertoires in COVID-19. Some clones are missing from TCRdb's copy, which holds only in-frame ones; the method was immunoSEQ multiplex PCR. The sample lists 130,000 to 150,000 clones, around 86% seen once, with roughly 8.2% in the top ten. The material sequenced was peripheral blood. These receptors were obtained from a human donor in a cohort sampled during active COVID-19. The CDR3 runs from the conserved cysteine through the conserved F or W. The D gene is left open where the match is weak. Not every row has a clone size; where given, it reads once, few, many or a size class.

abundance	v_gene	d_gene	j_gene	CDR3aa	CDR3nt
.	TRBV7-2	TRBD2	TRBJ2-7	CASSIPRRESPYEQYF	TGTGCCAGCAGCATTCCCCGGCGGGAGTCGCCCTACGAGCAGTACTTC
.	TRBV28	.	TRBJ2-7	CASSRGQIYEQYF	TGTGCCAGCAGCCGAGGACAGATCTACGAGCAGTACTTC
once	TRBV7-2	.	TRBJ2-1	CASSLVQGPSSYNEQFF	TGTGCCAGCAGCTTAGTTCAGGGGCCGAGCTCCTACAATGAGCAGTTCTTC
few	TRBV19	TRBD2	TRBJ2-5	CASSPTGTSLETQYF	TGTGCCAGTAGTCCTACCGGGACTAGCTTGGAGACCCAGTACTTC
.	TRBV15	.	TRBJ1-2	CATSRSFGQNYGYTF	TGTGCCACCAGCAGATCTTTCGGACAGAACTATGGCTACACCTTC
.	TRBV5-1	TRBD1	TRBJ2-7	CASSFMGTGSYEQYF	TGCGCCAGCAGCTTTATGGGGACAGGCTCCTACGAGCAGTACTTC
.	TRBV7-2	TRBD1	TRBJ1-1	CASSLIGTARNTEAFF	TGTGCCAGCAGCTTAATCGGGACAGCTAGGAACACTGAAGCTTTCTTT
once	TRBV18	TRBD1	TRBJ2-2	CASSRDRSSTGELFF	TGTGCCAGCTCCCGGGACAGGTCAAGCACCGGGGAGCTGTTTTTT
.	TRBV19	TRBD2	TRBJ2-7	CASSMDPLGTSGPYEQYF	TGTGCCAGTAGTATGGATCCCCTCGGGACTAGCGGCCCCTACGAGCAGTACTTC
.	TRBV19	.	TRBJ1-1	CASSAQTALNTEAFF	TGTGCCAGTAGTGCCCAGACAGCTTTGAACACTGAAGCTTTCTTT
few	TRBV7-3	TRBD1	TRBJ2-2	CASSSTGSGELFF	TGTGCCAGCAGCTCGACAGGGAGCGGGGAGCTGTTTTTT
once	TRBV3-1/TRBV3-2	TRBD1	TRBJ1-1	CASSLLGIRQGQGNTEAFF	TGTGCCAGCAGCCTCTTAGGTATTCGACAGGGACAGGGGAACACTGAAGCTTTCTTT
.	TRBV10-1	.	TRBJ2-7	CASSESTRASRSRPYYEQYF	TGCGCCAGCAGTGAGTCGACTCGGGCTAGCCGCTCCCGCCCCTACTACGAGCAGTACTTC
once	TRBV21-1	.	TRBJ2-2	CASSSRTVFGTGELFF	TGTGCCAGCAGCTCCCGGACAGTTTTCGGCACCGGGGAGCTGTTTTTT
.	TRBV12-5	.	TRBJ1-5	CASGLGLHQPQHF	TGTGCTAGTGGTTTGGGGCTTCATCAGCCCCAGCATTTT
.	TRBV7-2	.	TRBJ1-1	CASSLGAGNTEAFF	TGTGCCAGCAGCTTAGGGGCGGGAAACACTGAAGCTTTCTTT
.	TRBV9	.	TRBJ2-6	CASSRGGTAFSGANVLTF	TGTGCCAGCAGCCGCGGCGGGACAGCGTTCAGTGGGGCCAACGTCCTGACTTTC
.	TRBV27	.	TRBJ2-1	CASRLLGGTGPSYNEQFF	TGTGCCAGCAGGCTCCTAGGTGGTACAGGGCCCTCCTACAATGAGCAGTTCTTC
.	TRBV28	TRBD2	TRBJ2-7	CASSLHSGPAYEQYF	TGTGCCAGCAGTTTACATAGCGGGCCCGCCTACGAGCAGTACTTC
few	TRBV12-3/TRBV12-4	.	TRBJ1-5	CASSLDRKVHHF	TGTGCCAGCAGTTTAGACAGGAAGGTTCATCATTTT
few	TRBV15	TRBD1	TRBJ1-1	CATSSNRGTGNTEAFF	TGTGCCACCAGCAGTAACAGGGGGACGGGGAACACTGAAGCTTTCTTT
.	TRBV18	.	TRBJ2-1	CASSPPVASSYNEQFF	TGTGCCAGCTCACCACCCGTGGCTAGCAGTTACAATGAGCAGTTCTTC
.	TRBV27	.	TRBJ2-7	CASSHQTSSYEQYF	TGTGCCAGCAGTCATCAAACTAGCAGCTACGAGCAGTACTTC
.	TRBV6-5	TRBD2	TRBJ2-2	CASRGLARNTGELFF	TGTGCCAGCAGGGGACTAGCGAGAAACACCGGGGAGCTGTTTTTT
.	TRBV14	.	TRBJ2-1	CASSLTGVGLHEQFF	TGTGCCAGCAGCCTAACGGGAGTAGGGCTCCATGAGCAGTTCTTC
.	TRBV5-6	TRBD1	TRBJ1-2	CASSLDGQGTYGYTF	TGTGCCAGCAGCTTAGATGGACAGGGGACCTATGGCTACACCTTC
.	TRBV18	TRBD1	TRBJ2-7	CASSPETGKLSYEQYF	TGTGCCAGCTCACCGGAGACAGGGAAACTCTCCTACGAGCAGTACTTC
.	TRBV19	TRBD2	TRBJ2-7	CASSLTGTTAYEQYF	TGTGCCAGTAGTCTAACCGGGACTACCGCCTACGAGCAGTACTTC